This T cell receptor beta chain was documented in a study of cytomegalovirus exposure and HLA in healthy donors. The PCR had 60 Vbeta and 13 Jbeta primers. Only in-frame clones appear in the TCRdb table, and some are missing; sequencing was by immunoSEQ multiplex PCR. This sample's table reports 75,000 to 80,000 clones. V was pared by 3 bases and J by 3 bases, with 2 bases of the junction left unmatched. CDR3 size: 14 residues. CDR1 is SGHAT, CDR2 FQDESV, per germline (reference sequence). This receptor was identified in a man aged 18-30 years in good health and CMV-seropositive. The chain joins TRBV11-1 to TRBJ2-7; 10 bases are a match to TRBD2. Sequencing was performed on PBMCs. CDR3 sequence (DNA): TGTGCCAGCAGCTTCGGGACTAGCGACTACGAGCAGTACTTC. Its protein is CASSFGTSDYEQYF.